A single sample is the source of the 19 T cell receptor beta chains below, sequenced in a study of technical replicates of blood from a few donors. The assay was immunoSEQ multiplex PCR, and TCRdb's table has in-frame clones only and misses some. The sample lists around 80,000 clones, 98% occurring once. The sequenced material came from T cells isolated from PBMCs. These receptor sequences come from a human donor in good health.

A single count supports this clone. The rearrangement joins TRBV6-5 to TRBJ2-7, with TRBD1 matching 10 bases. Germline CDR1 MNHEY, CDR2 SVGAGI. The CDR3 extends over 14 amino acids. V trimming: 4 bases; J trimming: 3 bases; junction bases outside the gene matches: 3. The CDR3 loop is CASSLRDRGYEQYF. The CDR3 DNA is TGTGCCAGCAGTTTGAGGGACAGGGGCTACGAGCAGTACTTC.

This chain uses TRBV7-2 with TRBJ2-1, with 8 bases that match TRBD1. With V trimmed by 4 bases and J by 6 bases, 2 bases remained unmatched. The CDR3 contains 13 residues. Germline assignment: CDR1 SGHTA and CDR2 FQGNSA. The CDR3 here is CASSSTGGNEQFF. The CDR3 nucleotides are TGTGCCAGCAGCTCCACAGGGGGCAATGAGCAGTTCTTC.

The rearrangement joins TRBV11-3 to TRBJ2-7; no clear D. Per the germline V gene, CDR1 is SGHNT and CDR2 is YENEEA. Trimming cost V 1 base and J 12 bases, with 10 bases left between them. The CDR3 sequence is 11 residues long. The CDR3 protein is CASSLGLGLYF. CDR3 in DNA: TGTGCCAGCAGCTTAGGGCTAGGCCTGTACTTC.

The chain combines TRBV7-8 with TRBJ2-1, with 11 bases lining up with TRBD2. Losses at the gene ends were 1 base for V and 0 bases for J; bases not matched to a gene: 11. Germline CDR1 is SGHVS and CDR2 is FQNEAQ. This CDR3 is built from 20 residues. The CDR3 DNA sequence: TGTGCCAGCAGCTTAGTTCTCGTCGGACTAGCGGGTCGCTCCTACAATGAGCAGTTCTTC. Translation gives CASSLVLVGLAGRSYNEQFF.

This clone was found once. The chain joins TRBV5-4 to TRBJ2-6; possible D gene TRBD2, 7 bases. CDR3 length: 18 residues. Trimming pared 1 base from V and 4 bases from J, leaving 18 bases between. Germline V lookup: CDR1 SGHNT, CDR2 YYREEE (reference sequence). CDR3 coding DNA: TGTGCCAGCAGCTTGTTGAGGGGGGGGGCCCTAGGGGCCAACGTCCTGACTTTC. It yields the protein CASSLLRGGALGANVLTF.

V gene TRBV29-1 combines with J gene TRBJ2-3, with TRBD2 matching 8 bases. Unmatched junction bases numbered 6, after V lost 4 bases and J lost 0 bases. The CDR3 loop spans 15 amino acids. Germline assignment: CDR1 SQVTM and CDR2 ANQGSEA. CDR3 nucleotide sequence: TGCAGCGTTGCGGGGGGGACATTGAGCACAGATACGCAGTATTTT. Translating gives CSVAGGTLSTDTQYF.

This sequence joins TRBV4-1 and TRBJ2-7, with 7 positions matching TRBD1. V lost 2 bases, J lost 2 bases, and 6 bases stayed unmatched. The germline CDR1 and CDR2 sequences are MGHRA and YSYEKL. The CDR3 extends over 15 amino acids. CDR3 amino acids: CASSQPGTEPYEQYF. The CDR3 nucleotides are TGCGCCAGCAGCCAACCCGGGACAGAGCCCTACGAGCAGTACTTC.

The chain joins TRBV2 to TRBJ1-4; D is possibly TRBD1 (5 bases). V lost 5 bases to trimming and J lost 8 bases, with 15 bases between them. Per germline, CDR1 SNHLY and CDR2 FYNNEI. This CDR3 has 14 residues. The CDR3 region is CASSPLGGREKLFF. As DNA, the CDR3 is TGTGCCAGCAGTCCCTTGGGGGGACGGGAAAAACTGTTTTTT.

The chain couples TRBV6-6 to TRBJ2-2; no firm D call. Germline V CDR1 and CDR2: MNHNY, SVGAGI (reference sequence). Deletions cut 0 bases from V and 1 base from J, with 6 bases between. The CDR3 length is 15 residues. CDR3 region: CASSYSRGNTGELFF. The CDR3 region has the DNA TGTGCCAGCAGTTACTCGCGAGGGAACACCGGGGAGCTGTTTTTT.

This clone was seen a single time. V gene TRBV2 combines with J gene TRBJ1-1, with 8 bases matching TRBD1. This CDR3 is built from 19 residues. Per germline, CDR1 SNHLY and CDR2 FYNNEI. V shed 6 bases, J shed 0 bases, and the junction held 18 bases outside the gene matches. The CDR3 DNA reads TGTGCCAGCAGACCCGAAATTTGGACAGGGAGTAGCGTGAACACTGAAGCTTTCTTT. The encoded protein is CASRPEIWTGSSVNTEAFF.

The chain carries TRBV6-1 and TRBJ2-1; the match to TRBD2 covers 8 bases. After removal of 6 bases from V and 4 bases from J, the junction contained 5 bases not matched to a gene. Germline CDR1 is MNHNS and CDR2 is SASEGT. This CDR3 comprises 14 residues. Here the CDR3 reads CASRFREGYNEQFF. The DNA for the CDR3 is TGTGCCAGCAGGTTCCGGGAGGGTTACAATGAGCAGTTCTTC.

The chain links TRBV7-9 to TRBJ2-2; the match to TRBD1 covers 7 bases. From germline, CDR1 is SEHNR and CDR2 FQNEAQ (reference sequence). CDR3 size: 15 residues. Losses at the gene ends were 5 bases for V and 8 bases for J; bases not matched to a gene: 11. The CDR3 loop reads CASSHAQGRIGELFF. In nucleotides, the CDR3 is TGTGCCAGCAGCCACGCACAGGGGAGAATAGGGGAGCTGTTTTTT.

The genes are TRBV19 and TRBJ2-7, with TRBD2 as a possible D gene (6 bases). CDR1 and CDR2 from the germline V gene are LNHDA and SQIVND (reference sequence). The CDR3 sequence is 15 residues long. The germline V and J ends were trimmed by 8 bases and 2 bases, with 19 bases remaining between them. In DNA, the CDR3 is TGTGCCAGTGGACGAGCGGGCCCCACTCCCTACGAGCAGTACTTC. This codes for CASGRAGPTPYEQYF.

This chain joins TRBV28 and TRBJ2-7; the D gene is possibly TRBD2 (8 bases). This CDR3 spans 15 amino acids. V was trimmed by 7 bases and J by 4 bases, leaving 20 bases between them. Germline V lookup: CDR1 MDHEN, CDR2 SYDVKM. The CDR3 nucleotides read TGTGCCAGCACCACGGGGGGGACAGATTCATACGAGCAGTACTTC. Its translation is CASTTGGTDSYEQYF.

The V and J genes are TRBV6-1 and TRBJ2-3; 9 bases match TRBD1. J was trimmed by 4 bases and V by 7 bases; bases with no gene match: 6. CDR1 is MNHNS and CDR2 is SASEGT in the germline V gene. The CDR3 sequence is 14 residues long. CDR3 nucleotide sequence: TGTGCCAGCATACCGGGACAGGGCGCAGATACGCAGTATTTT. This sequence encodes CASIPGQGADTQYF.

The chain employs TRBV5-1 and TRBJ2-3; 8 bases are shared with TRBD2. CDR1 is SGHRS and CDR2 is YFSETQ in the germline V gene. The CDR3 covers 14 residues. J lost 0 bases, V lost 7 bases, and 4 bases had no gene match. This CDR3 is CASEAGGSTDTQYF. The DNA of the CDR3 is TGCGCCAGCGAGGCGGGAGGTAGCACAGATACGCAGTATTTT.

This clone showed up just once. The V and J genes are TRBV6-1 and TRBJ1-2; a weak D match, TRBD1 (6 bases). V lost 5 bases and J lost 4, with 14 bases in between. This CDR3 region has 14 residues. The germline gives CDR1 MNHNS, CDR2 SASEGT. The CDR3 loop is CASSPRGGFYGYTF. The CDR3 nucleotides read TGTGCCAGCAGTCCTAGGGGGGGGTTCTATGGCTACACCTTC.

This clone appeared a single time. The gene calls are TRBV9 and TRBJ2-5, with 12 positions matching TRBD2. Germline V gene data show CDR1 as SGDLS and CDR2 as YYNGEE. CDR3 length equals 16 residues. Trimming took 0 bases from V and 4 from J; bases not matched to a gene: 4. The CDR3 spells CASSVDPSGGGETQYF. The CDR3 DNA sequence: TGTGCCAGCAGCGTAGACCCTAGCGGGGGGGGAGAGACCCAGTACTTC.

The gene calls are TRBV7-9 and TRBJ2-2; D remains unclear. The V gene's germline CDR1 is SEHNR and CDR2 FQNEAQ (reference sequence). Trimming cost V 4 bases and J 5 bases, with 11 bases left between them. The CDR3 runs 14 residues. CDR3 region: CASSSDTRTGELFF. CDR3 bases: TGTGCCAGCAGCTCTGACACCCGTACCGGGGAGCTGTTTTTT.